A selection of T cell receptor beta chains follows, all from one sample in a study of T-cell reconstitution after alpha-beta-depleted transplantation in children. TCRdb recomputed calls from the PCR reads with MiXCR, one row per CDR3 protein. This table holds over 450,000 distinct CDR3 sequences, roughly a tenth found once. The starting material was PBMCs, obtained before TCRalphabeta/CD19-depleted stem cell transplant. These receptors were collected from a child under 10 years old with inherited bone marrow failure, due to receive a stem cell transplant. The CDR3 runs from the conserved cysteine through the conserved F or W. A D gene is named only where the DNA matches it firmly. Size is omitted from some rows. Given values are once, few, many or a class for expanded clones.

size: many; D: TRBD2; J: TRBJ2-7; V: TRBV9; CDR3: CASSVRAGGYEQYF; DNA: TGTGCCAGCAGCGTTCGAGCGGGAGGCTACGAGCAGTACTTC
size: .; D: TRBD2; J: TRBJ2-7; V: TRBV10-3; CDR3: CAISGTSGRPLYEQYF; DNA: TGTGCCATCAGTGGTACTAGCGGGAGACCCCTCTACGAGCAGTACTTC
size: .; D: TRBD2; J: TRBJ2-1; V: TRBV9; CDR3: CASSVVGSSGYNEQFF; DNA: TGTGCCAGCAGCGTAGTGGGGTCTAGCGGCTACAATGAGCAGTTCTTC
size: many; D: .; J: TRBJ2-5; V: TRBV7-2; CDR3: CASSFSSHRGGLETQYF; DNA: TGTGCCAGCAGCTTTTCTTCACACAGGGGGGGTTTGGAGACCCAGTACTTC
size: many; D: TRBD2; J: TRBJ2-7; V: TRBV27; CDR3: CASSADWGGRSYEQYF; DNA: TGTGCCAGCAGTGCAGATTGGGGGGGTCGCTCCTACGAGCAGTACTTC
size: once; D: .; J: TRBJ2-7; V: TRBV2; CDR3: CASRTGVGVEQYF; DNA: TGTGCCAGCAGGACGGGGGTAGGGGTTGAGCAGTACTTC
size: .; D: .; J: TRBJ2-1; V: TRBV11-2; CDR3: CASSLEQVYNEQFF; DNA: TGTGCCAGCAGCTTAGAACAGGTCTACAATGAGCAGTTCTTC
size: many; D: TRBD1; J: TRBJ1-2; V: TRBV12-3/TRBV12-4; CDR3: CASRSSGTGELGYTF; DNA: TGTGCCAGCAGATCTAGCGGGACAGGGGAACTTGGCTACACCTTC
size: many; D: TRBD1; J: TRBJ2-1; V: TRBV6-5; CDR3: CASSYQGANEQFF; DNA: TGTGCCAGCAGTTACCAGGGGGCGAATGAGCAGTTCTTC
size: many; D: .; J: TRBJ2-2; V: TRBV5-1; CDR3: CASSLVGRGSGELFF; DNA: TGCGCCAGCAGCTTGGTGGGACGAGGGTCCGGGGAGCTGTTTTTT
size: few; D: .; J: TRBJ2-3; V: TRBV12-3/TRBV12-4; CDR3: CASRPGAGGDTQYF; DNA: TGTGCCAGCAGGCCCGGAGCTGGGGGAGATACGCAGTATTTT
size: many; D: TRBD2; J: TRBJ2-5; V: TRBV30; CDR3: CAWSVGLAGVETQYF; DNA: TGTGCCTGGAGTGTGGGACTAGCGGGGGTAGAGACCCAGTACTTC
size: many; D: .; J: TRBJ1-2; V: TRBV7-9; CDR3: CASSEMTAPYGYTF; DNA: TGTGCCAGCAGCGAAATGACAGCTCCCTATGGCTACACCTTC
size: many; D: .; J: TRBJ2-3; V: TRBV7-2; CDR3: CASSLAPAVPPTDTQYF; DNA: TGTGCCAGCAGCTTAGCCCCCGCGGTTCCGCCCACAGATACGCAGTATTTT
size: .; D: .; J: TRBJ2-3; V: TRBV7-2; CDR3: CASSKGTRSTDTQYF; DNA: TGTGCCAGCAGCAAGGGTACGAGGTCCACAGATACGCAGTATTTT
size: many; D: TRBD2; J: TRBJ2-3; V: TRBV29-1; CDR3: CSVDLSGIDTQYF; DNA: TGCAGCGTTGATCTTAGCGGGATAGATACGCAGTATTTT
size: many; D: .; J: TRBJ2-7; V: TRBV11-2; CDR3: CASSLATPYEQYF; DNA: TGTGCCAGCAGCTTAGCGACACCCTACGAGCAGTACTTC
size: .; D: .; J: TRBJ1-2; V: TRBV19; CDR3: CASSGAGLYGYTF; DNA: TGTGCCAGTAGCGGGGCAGGTCTCTATGGCTACACCTTC
size: many; D: TRBD2; J: TRBJ2-3; V: TRBV9; CDR3: CASSSRGEGVADTQYF; DNA: TGTGCCAGCAGCTCCCGAGGGGAGGGAGTCGCAGATACGCAGTATTTT
size: .; D: TRBD2; J: TRBJ2-2; V: TRBV5-1; CDR3: CASSWGLAGAIAGELFF; DNA: TGCGCCAGCAGCTGGGGACTAGCGGGAGCGATCGCCGGGGAGCTGTTTTTT
size: many; D: .; J: TRBJ1-2; V: TRBV7-9; CDR3: CASSLLTQEYGYTF; DNA: TGTGCCAGCAGCTTACTGACTCAGGAGTATGGCTACACCTTC
size: few; D: .; J: TRBJ1-2; V: TRBV5-5; CDR3: CASSPRQVANYGYTF; DNA: TGTGCCAGCAGCCCGCGGCAGGTGGCAAACTATGGCTACACCTTC
size: many; D: TRBD2; J: TRBJ2-1; V: TRBV4-3; CDR3: CASSQDLRLAGAVSYNEQFF; DNA: TGCGCCAGCAGCCAAGATCTGAGGCTAGCGGGAGCGGTGTCCTACAATGAGCAGTTCTTC
size: few; D: .; J: TRBJ2-7; V: TRBV6-5; CDR3: CASSYSAGDYEQYF; DNA: TGTGCCAGCAGTTACTCAGCAGGGGACTACGAGCAGTACTTC
size: many; D: TRBD1; J: TRBJ2-6; V: TRBV6-5; CDR3: CASSGTASGANVLTF; DNA: TGTGCCAGCAGCGGGACAGCCTCTGGGGCCAACGTCCTGACTTTC
size: many; D: .; J: TRBJ1-1; V: TRBV3-1; CDR3: CASSQGGSYAFF; DNA: TGTGCCAGCAGCCAAGGGGGGAGTTATGCTTTCTTT
size: many; D: TRBD2; J: TRBJ2-1; V: TRBV10-3; CDR3: CAIKLAGETPEQFF; DNA: TGTGCCATCAAACTAGCGGGAGAAACCCCTGAGCAGTTCTTC
size: .; D: TRBD2; J: TRBJ2-3; V: TRBV29-1; CDR3: CSVERTSGTSTDTQYF; DNA: TGCAGCGTAGAACGGACTAGCGGGACCTCCACAGATACGCAGTATTTT
size: many; D: .; J: TRBJ2-7; V: TRBV7-6; CDR3: CASSLGRGEQYF; DNA: TGTGCCAGCAGCTTAGGGCGAGGCGAGCAGTACTTC
size: few; D: .; J: TRBJ2-7; V: TRBV13; CDR3: CASSLSPGLSSYEQYF; DNA: TGTGCCAGCAGCTTATCCCCGGGACTTTCTTCCTACGAGCAGTACTTC
size: many; D: .; J: TRBJ2-2; V: TRBV12-3/TRBV12-4; CDR3: CASRGVGTITGELFF; DNA: TGTGCCAGCAGGGGTGTGGGGACCATTACCGGGGAGCTGTTTTTT
size: .; D: .; J: TRBJ2-5; V: TRBV4-3; CDR3: CASSQGPMAQETQYF; DNA: TGCGCCAGCAGCCAAGGGCCCATGGCCCAAGAGACCCAGTACTTC
size: many; D: .; J: TRBJ1-4; V: TRBV9; CDR3: CASSADGLNEKLFF; DNA: TGTGCCAGCAGCGCGGACGGTCTTAATGAAAAACTGTTTTTT
size: many; D: .; J: TRBJ2-1; V: TRBV7-2; CDR3: CASRLQGKYNEQFF; DNA: TGTGCCAGCAGATTGCAGGGGAAATACAATGAGCAGTTCTTC
size: few; D: TRBD2; J: TRBJ2-1; V: TRBV7-9; CDR3: CASSLKREGEQFF; DNA: TGTGCCAGCAGCTTAAAGCGGGAGGGTGAGCAGTTCTTC
size: few; D: TRBD1; J: TRBJ1-4; V: TRBV6-1; CDR3: CASSAEGDRAFEKLFF; DNA: TGTGCCAGCAGTGCAGAGGGAGACAGGGCTTTCGAAAAACTGTTTTTT
size: .; D: .; J: TRBJ2-1; V: TRBV27; CDR3: CASSYYTAIPYNEQFF; DNA: TGTGCCAGCAGTTATTATACGGCTATCCCCTACAATGAGCAGTTCTTC
size: once; D: TRBD2; J: TRBJ2-5; V: TRBV7-6; CDR3: CASSLRGGLAALQETQYF; DNA: TGTGCCAGCAGCTTACGAGGTGGACTAGCGGCCTTACAAGAGACCCAGTACTTC
size: .; D: TRBD1; J: TRBJ2-6; V: TRBV28; CDR3: CASNGGQGASGANVLTF; DNA: TGTGCCAGCAATGGGGGACAGGGGGCTAGTGGGGCCAACGTCCTGACTTTC
size: many; D: TRBD2; J: TRBJ2-2; V: TRBV6-5; CDR3: CASSYPTSGTGELFF; DNA: TGTGCCAGCAGTTACCCGACTAGCGGGACCGGGGAGCTGTTTTTT
size: .; D: .; J: TRBJ1-1; V: TRBV28; CDR3: CASSSFSGAVLGTEAFF; DNA: TGTGCCAGCAGTTCCTTCTCAGGGGCTGTACTGGGCACTGAAGCTTTCTTT
size: .; D: .; J: TRBJ2-7; V: TRBV30; CDR3: CAWSRDRIDYEQYF; DNA: TGTGCCTGGAGTCGCGACAGGATAGACTACGAGCAGTACTTC
size: many; D: .; J: TRBJ2-1; V: TRBV7-9; CDR3: CASLAGMDNEQFF; DNA: TGTGCCAGCCTAGCAGGCATGGACAATGAGCAGTTCTTC
size: many; D: .; J: TRBJ2-7; V: TRBV20-1; CDR3: CSARVGSAPYEQYF; DNA: TGCAGTGCTAGAGTGGGTAGCGCCCCATACGAGCAGTACTTC
size: many; D: TRBD1; J: TRBJ1-5; V: TRBV20-1; CDR3: CSAEGQGFNQPQHF; DNA: TGCAGTGCAGAGGGACAGGGGTTCAATCAGCCCCAGCATTTT
size: few; D: .; J: TRBJ1-2; V: TRBV20-1; CDR3: CSALKTEAYGYTF; DNA: TGCAGTGCTCTAAAGACAGAAGCCTATGGCTACACCTTC
size: .; D: .; J: TRBJ1-1; V: TRBV20-1; CDR3: CSAVGRANTEAFF; DNA: TGCAGTGCCGTGGGACGGGCGAACACTGAAGCTTTCTTT
size: many; D: TRBD1; J: TRBJ1-4; V: TRBV30; CDR3: CAWSVLGRGREKLFF; DNA: TGTGCCTGGAGTGTACTAGGAAGGGGGCGTGAAAAACTGTTTTTT
size: .; D: .; J: TRBJ2-7; V: TRBV19; CDR3: CASSYRLLAYEQYF; DNA: TGTGCCAGTAGTTATCGTCTACTTGCCTACGAGCAGTACTTC
size: many; D: .; J: TRBJ2-3; V: TRBV29-1; CDR3: CSVEVGRYTDTQYF; DNA: TGCAGCGTTGAAGTGGGCCGATACACAGATACGCAGTATTTT
size: .; D: TRBD2; J: TRBJ2-3; V: TRBV20-1; CDR3: CSARGTSGRAPDTQYF; DNA: TGCAGTGCTAGAGGAACTAGCGGGAGGGCCCCAGATACGCAGTATTTT
size: many; D: .; J: TRBJ2-2; V: TRBV28; CDR3: CASSVGQLLTGELFF; DNA: TGTGCCAGCAGCGTTGGACAGTTACTCACCGGGGAGCTGTTTTTT
size: many; D: .; J: TRBJ1-5; V: TRBV12-3/TRBV12-4; CDR3: CASSFGSRQPQHF; DNA: TGTGCCAGCAGTTTTGGCAGTCGGCAGCCCCAGCATTTT
size: many; D: TRBD2; J: TRBJ2-3; V: TRBV4-2; CDR3: CASSRTSGTSGSDTQYF; DNA: TGTGCCAGCAGCCGCACCTCCGGGACTAGCGGGAGTGATACGCAGTATTTT
size: many; D: .; J: TRBJ2-7; V: TRBV20-1; CDR3: CSARDDTPYEQYF; DNA: TGCAGTGCTAGAGACGACACTCCCTACGAGCAGTACTTC
size: few; D: .; J: TRBJ2-5; V: TRBV2; CDR3: CASRGGNQETQYF; DNA: TGTGCCAGCAGAGGGGGGAATCAAGAGACCCAGTACTTC
size: .; D: .; J: TRBJ2-1; V: TRBV19; CDR3: CASSLAFSSYNEQFF; DNA: TGTGCCAGTAGTTTAGCGTTTTCCTCCTACAATGAGCAGTTCTTC
size: few; D: .; J: TRBJ2-1; V: TRBV2; CDR3: CASGKTVEGNNEQFF; DNA: TGTGCCAGCGGCAAGACAGTGGAGGGGAACAATGAGCAGTTCTTC